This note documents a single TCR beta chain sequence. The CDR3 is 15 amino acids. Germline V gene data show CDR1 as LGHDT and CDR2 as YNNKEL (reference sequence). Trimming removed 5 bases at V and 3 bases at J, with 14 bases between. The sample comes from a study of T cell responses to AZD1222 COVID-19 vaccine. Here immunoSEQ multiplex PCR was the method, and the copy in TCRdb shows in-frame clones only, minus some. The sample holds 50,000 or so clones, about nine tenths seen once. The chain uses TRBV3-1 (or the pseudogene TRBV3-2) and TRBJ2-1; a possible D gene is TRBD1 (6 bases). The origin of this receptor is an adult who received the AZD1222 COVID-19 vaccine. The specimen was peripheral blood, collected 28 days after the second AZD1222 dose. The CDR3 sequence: CASSGTGSIYNEQFF. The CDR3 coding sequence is TGTGCCAGCAGCGGCACAGGGAGTATCTACAATGAGCAGTTCTTC.